This T cell receptor beta chain emerged from a study of blood T cell repertoires in COVID-19 (TCRdb year 2020). For the wider study: Samples covering the acute and convalescent phases of COVID-19 were provided by collaborators in the United States, Italy and Spain. Deeply sampled blood TCRbeta repertoires from subjects exposed to, actively infected with, or recovered from COVID-19 were included in the dataset. The samples were drawn from two sources: the first 160 participants of the ongoing ImmuneRACE study, and 1,000 to 1,500 subjects contributed by 6 global collaborators. Where available, HLA class I and class II types were taken from metadata supplied by the sample provider and were not determined by assay-based typing. The sample metadata nearly always contained a de-identified subject ID, COVID-19 status, age in years and sex. The repertoires were released in a freely available public database meant as a resource for research on the immune response to SARS-CoV-2. The material from the prospective study consisted of cDNA or gDNA derived from T cells, B-cell-depleted T cells, or PBMCs.

As concerns this clone: No cognate antigen has been identified for it. Base quality data are lacking; no much larger clone is found one base away.

The collaborating institutions used their own protocols to collect whole blood in K2EDTA tubes. For TCRbeta analysis, collaborators shipped samples as frozen whole blood, isolated PBMCs, or DNA extracted from either of those sample types. TCRbeta CDR3 regions were amplified from genomic DNA using the immunoSEQ Assay, a bias-controlled multiplex PCR. As for the original processing: Nucleated cell counts per sample were estimated from amplification of reference gene primers within the assay. To quantify the absolute abundance of each unique TCRbeta CDR3 rearrangement, sequence reads were collapsed and filtered. For each sample, productive Simpson clonality was calculated by taking the square root of Simpson's diversity index across productive rearrangements. TCRdb stores this immuneACCESS table with in-frame sequences only. Part of the clones is absent; in the studies checked, under half of the shortfall reflects unresolved V genes, and no reason is known for the rest. That table furnishes V, J and clone size, whereas the DNA furnished D and trimming. The sample has approximately 200,000 clones on record, approximately 89% of them singletons. Jointly, the top ten make up around 4% of the sample.

The CDR1 and CDR2 encoded by the germline V gene are SGHDT and YYEEEE. From the cysteine up to the phenylalanine, the CDR3 has a length of 18 residues. CDR3 DNA only is kept here, 54 bases in frame from base 1. V sheds 4 bases and J sheds 0 bases, leaving 21 bases between their ends. Paper-wide results and their limitations: The quantity of clinical and demographic metadata differed by source and by participant and was supplied without curation.

Here the chain combines TRBV5-6 and TRBJ2-3, with no reliable assignment of the D segment. Sequencing was performed on peripheral blood. This clonotype was sampled from a woman in her 30s with acute or convalescent COVID-19. CDR3 region: CASSPRIGLTTSTDTQYF. The DNA is TGTGCCAGCAGCCCTCGGATCGGCCTAACGACTAGCACAGATACGCAGTATTTT.